These 20 T cell receptor beta chains were all obtained from the same sample, sequenced in a study of human T cells and chemical hapten exposure. TCRdb itself ran the RACE reads through MiXCR, one entry per CDR3 protein. The data contain 150,000 to 200,000 distinct CDR3 sequences, approximately 24% of them singletons. The time point: patch test 3, about 24 weeks after DPC sensitization. Noted treatment: therapeutic diphenylcyclopropenone sensitization with weekly scalp DPC. The sequencing here drew on whole blood, taken in connection with sensitization to the hapten diphenylcyclopropenone (DPC). These receptors all stem from a woman in her 40s with alopecia areata. Some clones in this sample may be carry-over from other donors' samples.

This clonotype was seen a few times. Germline is not matched at one junction end, which may reflect a read error. V gene TRBV5-6 combines with J gene TRBJ2-3, with D possibly being TRBD1 (5 bases). The CDR3 loop spans 14 amino acids. CDR1 is SGHDT and CDR2 is YYEEEE in the germline V gene. The CDR3 region has the DNA TGTGCCAGCACCTTGACAGAAACCACAGATACGCAGTATTTT. Translating gives CASTLTETTDTQYF.

At least ten counts were recorded for this clonotype. This chain joins TRBV29-1 and TRBJ2-1; the D gene is possibly TRBD1 (5 bases). This CDR3 has 13 amino acids. Germline CDR1 reads SQVTM; CDR2 reads ANQGSEA. Between the trimmed V and J ends, which lost 4 bases and 2 bases, there was a span of 9 bases. The CDR3 protein is CSVAPTAYNEQFF. In DNA form, the CDR3 reads TGCAGCGTTGCCCCGACAGCCTACAATGAGCAGTTCTTC.

There are a few counts of this clonotype. This chain links TRBV10-3 with TRBJ2-7; the match to TRBD1 covers 9 bases. This CDR3 is 13 amino acids long. Trimming removed 10 bases from V and 4 bases from J; junction bases left unmatched: 8. Germline loops: CDR1 ENHRY, CDR2 SYGVKD. The CDR3 coding sequence is TGTGCCACGACAGGGGGTCCCTCATACGAGCAGTACTTC. Encoded protein: CATTGGPSYEQYF.

This clonotype was seen a handful of times. DNA of the CDR3: TGCAGCGTTGAAGATACGGGGGGGGGCTTCGGGGCCTACAATGAGCAGTTCTTC. This encodes CSVEDTGGGFGAYNEQFF. The V call is TRBV29-1, the J call TRBJ2-1, with TRBD2 matching over 8 bases. The germline gives CDR1 SQVTM, CDR2 ANQGSEA. Trimming took 0 bases from V and 2 from J; bases not matched to a gene: 12. The CDR3 totals 18 residues.

This clonotype was seen a few times. The rearrangement uses TRBV9 and TRBJ2-2; the D gene is possibly TRBD2 (5 bases). This CDR3 has 14 amino acids. Deletions cut 2 bases from V and 4 bases from J, with 9 bases between. CDR1 and CDR2 (germline): SGDLS, YYNGEE. DNA for the CDR3: TGTGCCAGCAGCGTTCAAGGGAGCACCGGGGAGCTGTTTTTT. This codes for CASSVQGSTGELFF.

This clonotype has just a few counts. This rearrangement joins TRBV5-1 to TRBJ2-5; possibly TRBD2 for D (6 bases). The CDR3 spans 14 residues. Germline lookup yields CDR1 SGHRS and CDR2 YFSETQ. V lost 3 bases, J lost 4 bases, and 13 bases lay in between. The CDR3 here is CASSSGVRAETQYF. In DNA form, the CDR3 reads TGCGCCAGCAGCTCGGGAGTGAGGGCAGAGACCCAGTACTTC.

Remarks on this clonotype: At one of its ends the junction is not consistent with the germline gene, which may arise from a read error. The chain couples TRBV6-1 to TRBJ2-1; a weak D match, TRBD2 (5 bases). This CDR3 contains 15 residues. Germline assignment: CDR1 MNHNS and CDR2 SASEGT. The CDR3 nucleotides read TGTGTCAGCAGTGAAGTGCGGGCGGTATACAATGAGCAGTTCTTC. This translates into CVSSEVRAVYNEQFF.

The gene calls are TRBV28 and TRBJ1-4; D not certain. Trimming left V 5 bases short and J 4 bases short, with 14 bases between. The CDR3 is 15 residues long. Germline CDR1 and CDR2: MDHEN and SYDVKM. CDR3 nucleotides: TGTGCCAGCAGTCCGTCACAAACCTTTAATGAAAAACTGTTTTTT. This translates into CASSPSQTFNEKLFF.

This clonotype was counted a few times. CDR3 protein: CASSYEGQGAGEQYF. DNA for the CDR3: TGTGCCAGCAGTTACGAGGGACAGGGGGCGGGTGAGCAGTACTTC. The chain is built from TRBV6-5 and TRBJ2-7; 12 bases fit TRBD1. The CDR3 covers 15 residues. Germline V gives CDR1 MNHEY, CDR2 SVGAGI. Germline trimming cut 2 bases from V and 7 bases from J; bases unmatched to any gene: 6.

V usage is TRBV28 and J usage is TRBJ2-3; weak D call: TRBD2 (5 bases). The germline V gene has CDR1 MDHEN and CDR2 SYDVKM. Between the trimmed V and J ends, which lost 4 bases and 6 bases, there was a span of 14 bases. The CDR3 is 14 residues long. CDR3 protein: CASSWVEGADTQYF. In DNA, the CDR3 is TGTGCCAGCAGTTGGGTTGAGGGCGCGGATACGCAGTATTTT.

This clonotype was counted between two and nine times. The rearrangement uses TRBV10-3 and TRBJ1-2, with a weak D call TRBD1 (6 bases). V lost 5 bases to trimming and J lost 5 bases, with 24 bases between them. The germline V gene encodes CDR1 ENHRY and CDR2 SYGVKD. The CDR3 is 17 amino acids. The CDR3 DNA is TGTGCCATCAGTCCCGTCCGGGACACCCGTCGAGAGTATGGCTACACCTTC. Amino acids: CAISPVRDTRREYGYTF.

This clonotype was picked up a small number of times. The V call is TRBV3-1, the J call TRBJ2-5; D may be TRBD2 (7 bases). Germline V gene sequence: CDR1 LGHDT, CDR2 YNNKEL (reference sequence). This CDR3 has 17 residues. V was trimmed by 1 base and J by 1 base, leaving 16 bases between them. The CDR3 spells CASSQAPGGWGQETQYF. As DNA, the CDR3 is TGTGCCAGCAGCCAAGCCCCGGGGGGCTGGGGCCAAGAGACCCAGTACTTC.

The genes are TRBV28 and TRBJ2-4, with a tentative D call TRBD1 (6 bases). V dropped 7 bases and J dropped 8 bases, with 24 bases sitting between them. CDR1 and CDR2 from the germline V gene are MDHEN and SYDVKM. CDR3 length: 16 residues. The DNA for the CDR3 is TGTGCCAGCAATGACAACAGGGCTAACTTTGGACACATTCAGTACTTC. This codes for CASNDNRANFGHIQYF.

Here the CDR3 DNA reads TGCGCCAGCAGCCCCTCAGCGGGGTCCCCCTCGTGGGAGCAGTACTTC. This gives the protein CASSPSAGSPSWEQYF. V usage is TRBV5-1 and J usage is TRBJ2-7; 7 bases map to TRBD2. This CDR3 is 16 amino acids long. Trimming took 4 bases from V and 7 from J; bases not matched to a gene: 17. Germline values: CDR1 SGHRS, CDR2 YFSETQ.

The chain carries TRBV18 and TRBJ2-4; D unresolved. With 2 bases removed from V and 0 bases from J, the gap between germline ends came to 11 bases. The CDR3 is 16 amino acids. Germline V lookup: CDR1 KGHSH, CDR2 LQKENI. DNA of the CDR3: TGTGCCAGCTCACCATTGGGGTCCTTAGCCAAAAACATTCAGTACTTC. This translates into CASSPLGSLAKNIQYF.

The chain is built from TRBV7-9 and TRBJ2-3; 8 bases align to TRBD2. V was clipped by 5 bases and J by 4 bases; unmatched bases: 8. Looked up from germline, CDR1 is SEHNR and CDR2 is FQNEAQ (reference sequence). CDR3 length: 15 residues. The CDR3 reads CASSRVSGTSDTQYF. CDR3 coding DNA: TGTGCCAGCAGCCGAGTTAGCGGGACCTCAGATACGCAGTATTTT. Filled out from reference TRBV7-9 and TRBJ2-3, the complete variable domain reads DTGVSQNPRHKITKRGQNVTFRCDPISEHNRLYWYRQTLGQGPEFLTYFQNEAQLEKSRLLSDRFSAERPKGSFSTLEIQRTEQGDSAMYLCASSRVSGTSDTQYFGPGTRLTVL.

The table lists this clonotype with a few counts. The genes are TRBV6-2 or TRBV6-3 and TRBJ1-5, with D maybe TRBD1 (5 bases). The CDR3 has 16 residues. Trimming took 7 bases from V and 7 from J, leaving 23 bases between them. The germline CDR1 and CDR2 sequences are MNHEY and SVGEGT. The CDR3 is CASIRGAGEIWQPQHF. The DNA for the CDR3 is TGTGCCAGCATCCGAGGGGCAGGTGAGATCTGGCAGCCCCAGCATTTT.

The chain has TRBV4-2 and TRBJ2-7; 7 bases match TRBD2. The CDR3 is made up of 14 amino acids. CDR1 and CDR2 from the germline V gene are LGHNA and YNFKEQ. Unmatched junction bases numbered 4, after V lost 3 bases and J lost 2 bases. Written as DNA, the CDR3 is TGTGCCAGCAGCCACGGGGAGGGACCCTACGAGCAGTACTTC. Residues: CASSHGEGPYEQYF.

The V and J genes are TRBV2 and TRBJ2-6; D call uncertain. The V gene's germline CDR1 is SNHLY and CDR2 FYNNEI. The V end lost 6 bases, the J end lost 6 bases, and 0 bases lay between the germline ends. The CDR3 has 10 residues. This chain's CDR3 is CASRANVLTF. For the CDR3, the DNA is TGTGCCAGCAGGGCCAACGTCCTGACTTTC.

The rearrangement links TRBV6-5 to TRBJ2-7, with unresolved D. Trimming pared 3 bases from V and 4 bases from J, leaving 10 bases between. Germline loops: CDR1 MNHEY, CDR2 SVGAGI. This CDR3 region has 13 residues. As DNA, the CDR3 is TGTGCCAGCAGTTATGGGGTGAGTTACGAGCAGTACTTC. Its translation is CASSYGVSYEQYF.